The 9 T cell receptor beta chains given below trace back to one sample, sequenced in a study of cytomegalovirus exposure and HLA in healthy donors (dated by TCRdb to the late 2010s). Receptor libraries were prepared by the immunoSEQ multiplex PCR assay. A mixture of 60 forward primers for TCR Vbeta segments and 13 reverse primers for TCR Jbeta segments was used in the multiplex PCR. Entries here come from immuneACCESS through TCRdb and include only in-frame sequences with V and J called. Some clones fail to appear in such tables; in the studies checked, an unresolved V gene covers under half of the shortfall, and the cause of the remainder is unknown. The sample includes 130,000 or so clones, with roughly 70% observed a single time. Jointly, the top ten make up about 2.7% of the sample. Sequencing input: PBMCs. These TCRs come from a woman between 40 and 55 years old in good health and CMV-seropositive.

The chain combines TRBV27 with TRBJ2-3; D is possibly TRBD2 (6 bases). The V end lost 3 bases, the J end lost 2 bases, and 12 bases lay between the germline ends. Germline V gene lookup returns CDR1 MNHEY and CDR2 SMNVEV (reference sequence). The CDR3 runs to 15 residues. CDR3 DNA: TGTGCCAGCAGTTTTTGGGGGGTAGCCACAGATACGCAGTATTTT. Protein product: CASSFWGVATDTQYF.

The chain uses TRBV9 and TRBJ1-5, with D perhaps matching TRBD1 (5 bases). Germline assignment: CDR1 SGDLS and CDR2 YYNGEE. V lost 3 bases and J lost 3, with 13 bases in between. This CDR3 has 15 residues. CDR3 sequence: CASSATGAPNQPQHF. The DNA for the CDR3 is TGTGCCAGCAGCGCTACAGGTGCCCCCAATCAGCCCCAGCATTTT.

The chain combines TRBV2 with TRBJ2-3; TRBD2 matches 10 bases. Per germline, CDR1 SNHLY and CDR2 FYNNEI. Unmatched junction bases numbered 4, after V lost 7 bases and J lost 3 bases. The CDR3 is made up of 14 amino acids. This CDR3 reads CASTLAGATDTQYF. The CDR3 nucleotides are TGTGCCAGCACCCTAGCGGGAGCAACAGATACGCAGTATTTT.

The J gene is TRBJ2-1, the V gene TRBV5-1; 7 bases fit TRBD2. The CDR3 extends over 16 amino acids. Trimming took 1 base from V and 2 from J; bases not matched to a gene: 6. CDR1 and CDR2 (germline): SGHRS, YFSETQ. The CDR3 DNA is TGCGCCAGCAGCTTGCAACCCGCGGGGGCCTACAATGAGCAGTTCTTC. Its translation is CASSLQPAGAYNEQFF.

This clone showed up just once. The CDR3 spells CASSGENSNQPQHF. Written as DNA, the CDR3 is TGTGCCAGCAGTGGAGAAAATAGCAATCAGCCCCAGCATTTT. The chain is built from TRBV2 and TRBJ1-5; D gene unclear. V lost 4 bases to trimming and J lost 0 bases, with 7 bases between them. The germline V gene has CDR1 SNHLY and CDR2 FYNNEI. This CDR3 contains 14 residues. The full variable domain, its missing parts supplied by reference TRBV2 and TRBJ1-5, is EPEVTQTPSHQVTQMGQEVILRCVPISNHLYFYWYRQILGQKVEFLVSFYNNEISEKSEIFDDQFSVERPDGSNFTLKIRSTKLEDSAMYFCASSGENSNQPQHFGDGTRLSIL.

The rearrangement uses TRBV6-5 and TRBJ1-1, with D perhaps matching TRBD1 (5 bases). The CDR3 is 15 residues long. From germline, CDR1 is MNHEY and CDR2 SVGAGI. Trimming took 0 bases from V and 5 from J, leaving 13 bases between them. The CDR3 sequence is CASSYSSWGGTEAFF. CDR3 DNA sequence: TGTGCCAGCAGTTACTCGAGTTGGGGGGGGACTGAAGCTTTCTTT.

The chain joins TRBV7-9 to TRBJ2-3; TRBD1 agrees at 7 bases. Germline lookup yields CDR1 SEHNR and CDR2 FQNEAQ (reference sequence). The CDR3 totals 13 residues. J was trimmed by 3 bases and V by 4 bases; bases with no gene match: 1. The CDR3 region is CASSSGGTDTQYF. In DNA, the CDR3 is TGTGCCAGCAGCTCAGGGGGAACAGATACGCAGTATTTT.

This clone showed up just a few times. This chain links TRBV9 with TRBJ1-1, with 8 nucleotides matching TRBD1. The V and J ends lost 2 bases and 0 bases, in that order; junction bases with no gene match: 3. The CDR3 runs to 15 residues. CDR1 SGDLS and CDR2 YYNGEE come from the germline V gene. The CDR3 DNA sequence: TGTGCCAGCAGCGTGACAGGGGTGATGAACACTGAAGCTTTCTTT. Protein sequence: CASSVTGVMNTEAFF.

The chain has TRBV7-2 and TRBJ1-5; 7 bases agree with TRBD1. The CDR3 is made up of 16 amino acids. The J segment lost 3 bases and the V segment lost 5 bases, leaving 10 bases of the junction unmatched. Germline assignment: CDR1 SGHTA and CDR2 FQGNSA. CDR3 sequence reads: CASSAHRQGSNQPQHF. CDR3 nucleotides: TGTGCCAGCAGCGCCCATAGACAGGGCTCCAATCAGCCCCAGCATTTT.